This T cell receptor (beta chain) was documented in a study of T cells in Graves' hyperthyroidism and ophthalmopathy. The PBMCs were taken from about 10 ml of fresh peripheral blood. This clonotype has only a few counts. One junction end does not reproduce the germline sequence, and a read error may be involved. RNA transcripts yielded amplified TCR beta CDR3 regions. An initial round of RT-PCR targeting the TCR CDR3 relied on the HTBI primer set. TCRdb analysed the multiplex PCR reads with MiXCR anew, one entry per CDR3 protein. Of nearly 750,000 distinct CDR3 sequences listed, 35% were seen once; the top ten hold around a third. In germline, CDR1 is ENHRY, CDR2 SYGVKD. CDR3 length: 15 residues.

This clonotype was obtained from a woman aged 40 to 49 with Graves' hyperthyroidism. This rearrangement joins TRBV10-3 to TRBJ2-7; 9 bases are a match to TRBD1. Sample: blood. CDR3 region: CAISEPGQGKYGQYF. The DNA of the CDR3 is TGTGCCATCAGTGAGCCTGGACAGGGGAAGTACGGGCAGTACTTC.